Each of the 25 T cell receptor beta chains below was sequenced from the same sample in a study of blood T cells in healthy people across ages. A second PCR of roughly 7 to 11 cycles used a sample-barcoded 5' primer and a J-beta primer mix. Using its own MiXCR run on the 5' RACE reads, TCRdb lists one record per CDR3 protein. The sample lists 630,000 or so distinct CDR3 sequences; about a third were seen once. Sequenced: blood. These receptors all stem from a woman older than 75 in good health.

At least ten counts were recorded for this clonotype. J is TRBJ2-4 and V is TRBV14; D ambiguous. This CDR3 is 14 amino acids long. V gave up 3 bases and J gave up 5 bases, with 11 bases separating them. Looked up from germline, CDR1 is SGHDN and CDR2 is FVKESK. The CDR3 here is CASSHGQPQNIQYF. CDR3 coding DNA: TGTGCCAGCAGCCACGGGCAGCCCCAAAACATTCAGTACTTC.

This clonotype came up many times. The CDR3 region is CASSLIPGGVQTEAFF. CDR3 nucleotide sequence: TGTGCCAGCAGCTTAATCCCGGGGGGCGTACAAACTGAAGCTTTCTTT. This chain connects TRBV7-2 to TRBJ1-1; tentatively, D is TRBD1 (6 bases). The CDR3 totals 16 residues. Germline loops: CDR1 SGHTA, CDR2 FQGNSA. Trimming took 2 bases from V and 5 from J, leaving 18 bases between them.

Ten or more counts support this clonotype. This chain joins TRBV7-6 and TRBJ1-1; D gene ambiguous. This CDR3 has 13 amino acids. Germline V gene lookup returns CDR1 SGHVS and CDR2 FNYEAQ. With 1 base removed from V and 4 bases from J, the gap between germline ends came to 7 bases. CDR3 residues: CASSLGPSTEAFF. CDR3 coding DNA: TGTGCCAGCAGCTTAGGCCCGTCCACTGAAGCTTTCTTT.

This clonotype was recorded a few times. At one end, the junction sequence differs from germline, possibly due to a read error. V usage is TRBV30 and J usage is TRBJ2-3, with no clear D. Germline CDR1 and CDR2: GTSNPN and SVGIG (reference sequence). The CDR3 sequence is 11 residues long. The chain's CDR3 is CTWTLGDTQYF. For the CDR3, the DNA is TGTACCTGGACCCTAGGTGATACGCAGTATTTT.

The V call is TRBV20-1, the J call TRBJ1-4; D call uncertain. CDR3 length equals 12 residues. Germline CDR1 and CDR2: DFQATT and SNEGSKA (reference sequence). CDR3 region: CGTGSFDEKLFF. CDR3 DNA: TGCGGAACTGGGTCCTTCGATGAAAAACTGTTTTTT.

This clonotype has a count of ten or more. CDR3 bases: TGTGCCAGCAGCCAAGCCTCGCTAAGTCTGGGCTACACCTTC. Translated: CASSQASLSLGYTF. The chain employs TRBV14 and TRBJ1-2; D not resolved. Germline V CDR1 and CDR2: SGHDN, FVKESK. Trimming left V 1 base short and J 8 bases short, with 14 bases between. This CDR3 contains 14 residues.

Ten or more counts support this clonotype. The chain recombines TRBV5-1 with TRBJ2-7; the D gene is possibly TRBD1 (6 bases). CDR3 length equals 12 residues. Germline V gives CDR1 SGHRS, CDR2 YFSETQ. The V gene lost 4 bases and the J gene lost 3 bases, with 8 bases spanning the gap. Here the CDR3 DNA reads TGCGCCAGCAGCCAGACAGGCTACGAGCAGTACTTC. Translation: CASSQTGYEQYF.

This clonotype was seen only a few times. Since a much larger clone is just one base distant, this may be a read error. The chain is built from TRBV5-1 and TRBJ2-7, with D uncertain. Trimming left V 4 bases short and J 7 bases short, with 15 bases between. CDR1 and CDR2 from the germline V gene are SGHRS and YFSETQ. CDR3 length: 13 residues. CDR3 loop: CASSHQSYNEQYF. CDR3 coding DNA: TGCGCCAGCAGCCATCAGTCGTACAATGAGCAGTACTTC.

The sample holds many counts of this clonotype. The V and J genes are TRBV15 and TRBJ2-5; no definite D call. The CDR3 has 13 amino acids. The V gene lost 3 bases and the J gene lost 5 bases, with 10 bases spanning the gap. Germline lookup yields CDR1 LNHNV and CDR2 YYDKDF (reference sequence). CDR3 DNA: TGTGCCACCAGCAGTAGCCCCCGGGAGACCCAGTACTTC. It translates to CATSSSPRETQYF.

In this sample, this clonotype turned up many times. The chain joins TRBV7-6 to TRBJ2-5; D gene unclear. CDR3 length: 13 residues. CDR1 and CDR2 from the germline V gene are SGHVS and FNYEAQ. V dropped 5 bases and J dropped 5 bases, with 12 bases sitting between them. In nucleotides, the CDR3 is TGTGCCAGCAGCCAGGCGTCCTGGGAGACCCAGTACTTC. It specifies CASSQASWETQYF.

With respect to this clonotype: With a much larger clone just one base away, this may be a read error. The chain's CDR3 is CAGSLGVGTGEDEQFF. CDR3 coding DNA: TGTGCCGGCAGCTTAGGGGTCGGGACAGGGGAGGATGAGCAGTTCTTC. V usage is TRBV7-9 and J usage is TRBJ2-1; 10 bases agree with TRBD1. Germline loops: CDR1 SEHNR, CDR2 FQNEAQ (reference sequence). There are 16 residues in the CDR3.

In regard to this clonotype: A much larger clonotype is one base distant, so this may be a read error. The chain recombines TRBV5-6 with TRBJ1-2, with D unclear. CDR3 length: 11 residues. From germline, CDR1 is SGHDT and CDR2 YYEEEE. Trimming shortened V by 1 base and J by 10 bases, and 8 bases separated the two germline ends. CDR3: CASSLRVDYTF. The CDR3 DNA reads TGTGCCAGCAGCTTGAGGGTCGACTACACCTTC.

The chain uses TRBV20-1 and TRBJ2-7; D gene unclear. The V gene's germline CDR1 is DFQATT and CDR2 SNEGSKA (reference sequence). Trimming left V 7 bases short and J 5 bases short, with 12 bases between. The CDR3 sequence is 11 residues long. The CDR3 bases are TGCAGTGGCCCTGTCGATCACGAGCAGTACTTC. This translates into CSGPVDHEQYF.

Many counts were recorded for this clonotype. The rearrangement uses TRBV27 and TRBJ1-2, with 7 bases identical to TRBD1. The ends lost 3 bases at V and 6 bases at J; junction bases unmatched: 7. The germline CDR1 and CDR2 sequences are MNHEY and SMNVEV (reference sequence). The CDR3 length is 14 residues. DNA of the CDR3: TGTGCCAGCAGTTTCCGGAGGGGGCTACATGGCTACACCTTC. As protein: CASSFRRGLHGYTF.

This clonotype was counted a few times. This chain connects TRBV3-1 to TRBJ2-3; 11 nucleotides match TRBD2. The CDR3 extends over 16 amino acids. The germline V gene has CDR1 LGHDT and CDR2 YNNKEL (reference sequence). J lost 9 bases, V lost 1 base, and 9 bases had no gene match. Written as DNA, the CDR3 is TGTGCCAGCAGCCAAGGTAGCGGGGGGGCCCGGTGGACGCAGTATTTT. This gives the protein CASSQGSGGARWTQYF.

Concerning this clonotype: Germline is not matched at one junction end, which may reflect a read error. The chain recombines TRBV12-3 or TRBV12-4 with TRBJ2-3; D might be TRBD1 or TRBD2, each matching 5 bases. This CDR3 spans 16 amino acids. This chain's CDR3 is CASSLSDRGRADMQYF. The CDR3 DNA follows: TGTGCCAGCAGTTTATCAGACAGAGGGAGAGCAGATATGCAGTATTTT.

This clonotype was detected many times. The chain couples TRBV7-2 to TRBJ1-1, with D possibly matching TRBD1 (5 bases). Germline lookup yields CDR1 SGHTA and CDR2 FQGNSA. The CDR3 consists of 15 residues. V lost 2 bases to trimming and J lost 1 base, with 11 bases between them. The CDR3 spells CASSLRTGRNTEAFF. CDR3 in DNA: TGTGCCAGCAGCTTACGAACGGGGCGGAACACTGAAGCTTTCTTT.

Concerning this clonotype itself: Compared with germline, one end of the junction differs, possibly owing to a read error. The V and J genes are TRBV2 and TRBJ2-1; TRBD2 matches 9 bases. Germline CDR1 is SNHLY and CDR2 is FYNNEI. This CDR3 is 15 amino acids long. CDR3 residues: CASSEAGGPAGEQFF. The CDR3 DNA follows: TGTGCCAGCAGCGAAGCGGGGGGCCCCGCGGGTGAGCAGTTCTTC.

The sample holds many counts of this clonotype. The chain links TRBV7-9 to TRBJ1-1; D unclear. Germline V gives CDR1 SEHNR, CDR2 FQNEAQ (reference sequence). This CDR3 has 14 residues. Trimming left V 0 bases short and J 1 base short, with 6 bases between. CDR3 residues: CASSLATRNTEAFF. DNA for the CDR3: TGTGCCAGCAGCTTAGCCACCAGGAACACTGAAGCTTTCTTT.

V is TRBV5-1 and J is TRBJ1-4; D is unclear. The CDR3 sequence is 15 residues long. CDR1 SGHRS and CDR2 YFSETQ come from the germline V gene. Trimming pared 1 base from V and 5 bases from J, leaving 12 bases between. The CDR3 loop reads CASSLTSGGNEKLFF. The CDR3, as DNA: TGCGCCAGCAGCTTGACCTCAGGCGGGAATGAAAAACTGTTTTTT. The full variable domain, rest sourced from reference TRBV5-1 and TRBJ1-4, is KAGVTQTPRYLIKTRGQQVTLSCSPISGHRSVSWYQQTPGQGLQFLFEYFSETQRNKGNFPGRFSGRQFSNSRSEMNVSTLELGDSALYLCASSLTSGGNEKLFFGSGTQLSVL.

This clonotype was observed a handful of times. The chain joins TRBV2 to TRBJ1-1; D uncertain. Trimming stripped 5 bases from V and 3 bases from J, with 4 bases between. Germline-derived CDR1 and CDR2 are SNHLY and FYNNEI. This CDR3 region has 11 residues. CDR3: CASSPYTEAFF. CDR3 in DNA: TGTGCCAGCAGTCCCTACACTGAAGCTTTCTTT.

This clonotype has ten or more counts. The chain couples TRBV7-2 to TRBJ2-1, with TRBD2 matching 8 bases. The V gene's germline CDR1 is SGHTA and CDR2 FQGNSA. There are 15 residues in the CDR3. V lost 4 bases and J lost 5; bases outside the gene matches: 7. CDR3 bases: TGTGCCAGCAGCTCCGGGACTAGGGGGGACAATGAGCAGTTCTTC. Translated: CASSSGTRGDNEQFF.

The chain employs TRBV6-6 and TRBJ2-2; TRBD1 matches 9 bases. Trimming cost V 6 bases and J 3 bases; bases outside gene matches: 11. The length of the CDR3 is 17 residues. The germline CDR1 and CDR2 sequences are MNHNY and SVGAGI (reference sequence). The CDR3 DNA follows: TGTGCCAGCAGCCCACTAACAGGGGGCGTTTACACCGGGGAGCTGTTTTTT. This codes for CASSPLTGGVYTGELFF.

As for this clonotype: A much larger clonotype is one base distant, so this may be a read error. The chain is built from TRBV10-3 and TRBJ2-1; perhaps TRBD1 as D (5 bases). The germline V gene encodes CDR1 ENHRY and CDR2 SYGVKD. This CDR3 has 13 amino acids. The CDR3: CAVSALRGAEQFF. As DNA, the CDR3 is TGTGCCGTCAGTGCGTTAAGGGGCGCTGAGCAGTTCTTC.

This clonotype appeared many times. The rearrangement joins TRBV7-8 to TRBJ2-5; the D is unclear. The ends were cut back, 5 bases at V and 1 base at J, with 14 bases in the middle. This CDR3 is built from 15 residues. From germline, CDR1 is SGHVS and CDR2 FQNEAQ. CDR3 coding DNA: TGTGCCAGCAGCCTTATCTTAGGCAGCCAAGAGACCCAGTACTTC. It is translated as CASSLILGSQETQYF.